The rows below give T cell receptor beta chains drawn from one sample of a study of cytomegalovirus exposure and HLA in healthy donors. TCRdb keeps only in-frame clones here, not all; method: immunoSEQ multiplex PCR. The table lists under 200,000 clones, approximately 77% of them singletons. Specimen: PBMCs. The receptor set was obtained from a male donor in good health and CMV-seropositive. Both conserved end residues are part of each CDR3. Each record gives: D gene, V gene, clone size, J gene, CDR3 protein, CDR3 DNA. The D gene is left open where the match is weak. A clone size is listed for some rows: how often the clone was seen (once, few, many), or a class if it is expanded.

>.|TRBV15|once|TRBJ1-2
CATSRSVDSRTGYTF
TGTGCCACCAGCAGATCCGTGGACAGCCGGACTGGCTACACCTTC
>.|TRBV19|.|TRBJ2-7
CASSTTGSYEQYF
TGTGCCAGTAGTACCACGGGGTCCTACGAGCAGTACTTC
>TRBD1|TRBV5-8|few|TRBJ1-6
CASSLTGTVNSPLHF
TGTGCCAGCAGCTTGACCGGGACAGTTAATTCACCCCTCCACTTT
>TRBD1|TRBV9|.|TRBJ1-1
CASSADREVTEAFF
TGTGCCAGCAGCGCAGACAGGGAGGTCACTGAAGCTTTCTTT
>.|TRBV5-1|few|TRBJ2-7
CASSSSGHSYEQYF
TGCGCCAGCAGCTCTTCAGGACACTCCTACGAGCAGTACTTC
>.|TRBV9|.|TRBJ1-5
CASSGSESNQPQHF
TGTGCCAGCAGCGGATCGGAGAGCAATCAGCCCCAGCATTTT
>.|TRBV7-6|.|TRBJ2-1
CASSPPPGISAEFF
TGTGCCAGCAGTCCGCCCCCAGGGATCAGCGCGGAGTTCTTC
>TRBD2|TRBV7-8|.|TRBJ2-5
CASSFLAGIQETQYF
TGTGCCAGCAGCTTTCTAGCGGGGATACAAGAGACCCAGTACTTC
>.|TRBV4-3|.|TRBJ1-2
CASSRQGSNYGYTF
TGCGCCAGCAGCCGTCAGGGGTCTAACTATGGCTACACCTTC
>TRBD1|TRBV18|.|TRBJ2-1
CASSTDRELYNEQFF
TGTGCCAGCTCAACGGACAGGGAACTCTACAATGAGCAGTTCTTC
>.|TRBV21-1|.|TRBJ2-3
CASNTSGNFTDTQYF
TGTGCCAGCAATACTAGCGGCAATTTCACAGATACGCAGTATTTT
>.|TRBV4-1|.|TRBJ2-6
CASSQGGGYSGANVLTF
TGCGCCAGCAGCCAAGGTGGCGGCTACTCTGGGGCCAACGTCCTGACTTTC
>TRBD1|TRBV6-1|.|TRBJ2-7
CASRETGSTYEQYF
TGTGCCAGCAGGGAGACAGGGTCGACCTACGAGCAGTACTTC
>TRBD1|TRBV6-5|few|TRBJ1-1
CASSYGTGPSTEAFF
TGTGCCAGCAGTTACGGGACAGGGCCAAGCACTGAAGCTTTCTTT
>.|TRBV2|.|TRBJ2-1
CASSEHSSKFF
TGTGCCAGCAGTGAACATTCGAGTAAGTTCTTC
>.|TRBV4-1|.|TRBJ1-3
CASSSRLDSGNTIYF
TGCGCCAGCAGCTCTCGGTTAGACTCTGGAAACACCATATATTTT
>.|TRBV10-2|.|TRBJ1-1
CASRTIMNTEAFF
TGCGCCAGTCGGACTATTATGAACACTGAAGCTTTCTTT
>TRBD1|TRBV2|few|TRBJ1-4
CAARTGRNEKLFF
TGTGCCGCTCGGACAGGGCGTAATGAAAAACTGTTTTTT
>.|TRBV7-8|.|TRBJ1-5
CASSSSRDYQPQHF
TGTGCCAGCAGCTCCTCCCGGGACTATCAGCCCCAGCATTTT
>.|TRBV9|.|TRBJ2-1
CASSVGGYIYNEQFF
TGTGCCAGCAGCGTCGGGGGTTACATATACAATGAGCAGTTCTTC
>.|TRBV4-3|once|TRBJ2-1
CASSQAGVDNEQFF
TGCGCCAGCAGCCAAGCGGGGGTGGACAATGAGCAGTTCTTC
>.|TRBV6-6|.|TRBJ1-5
CASRTRGGYQPQHF
TGTGCCAGCAGGACCCGGGGAGGGTATCAGCCCCAGCATTTT
>.|TRBV19|.|TRBJ2-3
CATTPMGRTDTQYF
TGTGCCACTACCCCGATGGGGCGCACAGATACGCAGTATTTT
>TRBD1|TRBV30|once|TRBJ1-2
CAWSVGGQGLYYGYTF
TGTGCCTGGAGTGTAGGCGGACAGGGCCTCTACTATGGCTACACCTTC
>TRBD2|TRBV5-8|.|TRBJ2-1
CASSLDLRGGWSYNEQFF
TGTGCCAGCAGCTTGGATCTGCGGGGGGGATGGTCCTACAATGAGCAGTTCTTC
>TRBD2|TRBV9|.|TRBJ2-3
CASSPRGRAGATDTQYF
TGTGCCAGCAGCCCAAGGGGCCGAGCGGGGGCCACAGATACGCAGTATTTT
>.|TRBV5-6|few|TRBJ2-6
CASTYQGGANVLTF
TGTGCCAGCACCTACCAGGGAGGGGCCAACGTCCTGACTTTC
>.|TRBV5-6|few|TRBJ2-5
CASSLEAQGETQYF
TGTGCCAGCAGCTTGGAGGCCCAGGGGGAGACCCAGTACTTC
>.|TRBV4-2|.|TRBJ2-7
CASSQEFSTEFYEQYF
TGTGCCAGCAGCCAAGAGTTTTCGACAGAATTCTACGAGCAGTACTTC
>TRBD1|TRBV6-6|.|TRBJ2-7
CASSRQGQGGYEQYF
TGTGCCAGCAGCAGACAGGGTCAAGGAGGATACGAGCAGTACTTC
>TRBD1|TRBV28|.|TRBJ1-2
CASCLRDRVIGYTF
TGTGCCAGTTGCCTCCGTGACAGGGTAATAGGCTACACCTTC
>TRBD1|TRBV4-1|once|TRBJ2-1
CASSARTGGAYNEQFF
TGCGCCAGCAGCGCCCGGACAGGGGGCGCCTACAATGAGCAGTTCTTC
>TRBD1|TRBV10-3|few|TRBJ2-7
CAISGDSSYEQYF
TGTGCCATCAGTGGGGACAGCTCCTACGAGCAGTACTTC
>.|TRBV5-1|.|TRBJ2-5
CASFMSETQYF
TGCGCCAGCTTTATGTCAGAGACCCAGTACTTC
>.|TRBV5-1|.|TRBJ1-6
CASSLSGATSSYNSPLHF
TGCGCCAGCAGCTTGTCAGGGGCGACGAGCTCCTATAATTCACCCCTCCACTTT
>.|TRBV10-3|.|TRBJ2-7
CAIQHPGSYEQYF
TGTGCCATCCAGCACCCGGGGTCCTACGAGCAGTACTTC
>.|TRBV2|.|TRBJ1-6
CASSEAHPGAYNSPLHF
TGTGCCAGCAGTGAAGCGCACCCAGGGGCCTATAATTCACCCCTCCACTTT
>.|TRBV6-6|few|TRBJ1-1
CASSYRGSSEAFF
TGTGCCAGCAGTTACAGGGGGTCTTCTGAAGCTTTCTTT
>TRBD1|TRBV6-6|.|TRBJ1-2
CASSYLGQGPYGYTF
TGTGCCAGCAGTTACTTGGGACAGGGCCCCTATGGCTACACCTTC
>TRBD2|TRBV5-4|.|TRBJ2-7
CASSFWASGGREQYF
TGTGCCAGCAGCTTTTGGGCTAGCGGGGGGAGGGAGCAGTACTTC
>.|TRBV7-9|.|TRBJ1-5
CASSPSGAGNQPQHF
TGTGCCAGCAGCCCAAGCGGGGCAGGCAATCAGCCCCAGCATTTT
>.|TRBV6-5|.|TRBJ1-6
CASTQNPDNSPFHF
TGTGCCAGCACCCAAAACCCAGATAATTCACCCTTCCACTTT
>.|TRBV4-2|.|TRBJ2-1
CASSQDLGRYNEQFF
TGTGCCAGCAGCCAAGATCTGGGGAGATACAATGAGCAGTTCTTC
>.|TRBV4-3|.|TRBJ2-3
CASSQGSTTDTQYF
TGCGCCAGCAGCCAAGGATCTACCACAGATACGCAGTATTTT
>TRBD1|TRBV11-3|.|TRBJ2-7
CASSLSGTGGYEQYF
TGTGCCAGCAGCTTATCCGGGACAGGGGGATACGAGCAGTACTTC
>.|TRBV4-1|.|TRBJ2-7
CASSQDQGGTSYEQYF
TGCGCCAGCAGCCAAGATCAGGGAGGCACCTCCTACGAGCAGTACTTC
>.|TRBV29-1|few|TRBJ1-1
CSLGHGQDAFF
TGCAGCCTCGGACATGGGCAAGACGCTTTCTTT
>.|TRBV7-2|once|TRBJ2-1
CASSEPIGLSSYNEQFF
TGTGCCAGCAGCGAACCTATTGGACTGAGCTCCTACAATGAGCAGTTCTTC
>TRBD1|TRBV10-3|.|TRBJ2-5
CAISGDRENRETQYF
TGTGCCATCAGTGGTGACAGGGAGAACCGAGAGACCCAGTACTTC
>.|TRBV7-9|.|TRBJ2-7
CASSFSYAISYEQYF
TGTGCCAGCAGCTTTTCCTATGCAATCTCCTACGAGCAGTACTTC
>TRBD1|TRBV19|.|TRBJ1-5
CASSVTGGANQPQHF
TGTGCCAGTAGTGTGACAGGGGGCGCTAATCAGCCCCAGCATTTT
>TRBD1|TRBV6-6|.|TRBJ2-7
CASSYSFGTGAYEQYF
TGTGCCAGCAGTTACTCGTTCGGGACAGGGGCCTACGAGCAGTACTTC
>.|TRBV6-5|.|TRBJ1-2
CASTRGGTPNYGYTF
TGTGCCAGCACCCGTGGGGGGACCCCTAACTATGGCTACACCTTC
>.|TRBV7-8|.|TRBJ2-1
CASSLGGNSYNEQFF
TGTGCCAGCAGCTTAGGCGGCAACTCCTACAATGAGCAGTTCTTC